What follows is one TCR beta chain and its context. The record originates from a study of cytomegalovirus exposure and HLA in healthy donors. Study context: Of all 360 or so donors who were genotyped, roughly 85% belonged to the Caucasian-associated ancestry cluster.

PCR was performed using 60 Vbeta and 13 Jbeta primers. Measured with immunoSEQ multiplex PCR; TCRdb has only the in-frame clones, and not every one. The sample yields roughly 100,000 clones, 60% to 70% seen once. Germline V gene lookup returns CDR1 SEHNR and CDR2 FQNEAQ (reference sequence). The CDR3 is 14 residues long. V was shortened by 3 bases and J by 7 bases, with 10 bases between the two germline ends. Material: PBMCs. The receptor was isolated from a woman between 45 and 65 years old in good health and CMV-seronegative. This chain joins TRBV7-9 and TRBJ1-6; tentative D call: TRBD1 (6 bases). In nucleotides, the CDR3 is TGTGCCAGCAGCTTCGGACAGCCAAATTCACCCCTCCACTTT. Translated, it gives CASSFGQPNSPLHF.